One TCR beta chain is described in this entry. Antigen specificity is unknown. This entry comes from a study of Graves' ophthalmopathy and Graves' hyperthyroidism. Study at large: Investigators collected peripheral blood at initial diagnosis, before any treatment was given.

Amplification of TCR beta CDR3 regions used RNA transcripts. RT-PCR with HTBI primers came first, then second-round multiplex PCR. TCRdb analysed the multiplex PCR reads with MiXCR anew, one entry per CDR3 protein. Among hundreds of thousands of distinct CDR3 sequences listed, roughly 50% were seen once. In donors with ophthalmopathy, activity was moderate-to-severe, with CAS ≥3, NOSPECS ≥4 and duration under 3 months. Exclusion criteria comprised other autoimmune diseases, uncontrolled infections, pregnancy or lactation in patients. Study-level results: Most expanded clonotypes from thyroid (those above 0.001 frequency) were also found in blood.

This CDR3 comprises 17 residues. The V gene's germline CDR1 is SGHTA and CDR2 FQGNSA. Germline trimming cut 2 bases from V and 0 bases from J; bases unmatched to any gene: 9. The chain links TRBV7-2 to TRBJ1-1, with TRBD1 matching 7 bases. Material: peripheral blood. This clonotype was sampled from an adult man with Graves' ophthalmopathy. This CDR3 reads CASSLTGVSSMNTEAFF. DNA for the CDR3: TGTGCCAGCAGCTTAACAGGGGTCTCATCCATGAACACTGAAGCTTTCTTT.